The clone carrying this TCR beta chain was found a few times. The entry originates in a study of naive and memory T cell subsets. V lost 6 bases and J lost 2, with 13 bases in between. CDR3 length: 14 amino acids. CDR1 is LNHDA and CDR2 is SQIVND in the germline V gene (reference sequence). Whole blood, 2.5 ml, came from adult healthy volunteers. The library had UMIs added by 3' ligation of an oligonucleotide to TCR cDNA. Unsorted total RNA, roughly 1 to 1,100 ng, was DNase treated before reverse transcription. Alpha and beta constant region primers primed reverse transcription for blood and skin samples. The SP2 primer and nested alpha and beta constant region primers amplified ligated cDNA in four rounds. TCRdb independently ran MiXCR on the 5' RACE reads; one entry per CDR3 protein. This table has tens of thousands of distinct CDR3 sequences, around 4.2% appearing once.

The sequence came from a male donor in good health. The rearrangement uses TRBV19 and TRBJ1-2, with D unresolved. The CDR3 loop reads CASRPKLLNYGYTF. As DNA, the CDR3 is TGTGCCAGTAGACCCAAACTACTCAACTATGGCTACACCTTC.